A selection of T cell receptor beta chains follows, all from one sample in a study of T cells in Graves' hyperthyroidism and ophthalmopathy. TCRdb re-called the multiplex PCR reads with MiXCR, one entry per CDR3 protein. The sample includes about 740,000 distinct CDR3 sequences, around 13% of them seen just once. The sample consisted of blood. Receptors originate from a woman aged 18-29 years with Graves' hyperthyroidism. The CDR3 runs from the conserved cysteine through the conserved F or W. The D gene is left open where the match is weak. Size is stated for part of the rows, as once, few or many counts, or as a class when the clone is expanded.

D	V	J	size	CDR3
NA	TRBV6-1	TRBJ2-1	few	CASSYGVLQFF
NA	TRBV5-6	TRBJ2-1	NA	CASSSFDIPGVDEQFF
TRBD2	TRBV7-2	TRBJ2-1	NA	CASSSGLAGANEQFF
NA	TRBV27	TRBJ1-2	many	CASRGLEAFYGYTF
TRBD2	TRBV28	TRBJ2-7	NA	CASSFPRDAGVPPYEQYF
NA	TRBV11-2	TRBJ1-6	many	CASSSMLNNSPLHF
TRBD1	TRBV29-1	TRBJ2-7	few	CSVETSGTVHYEQYF
TRBD1	TRBV30	TRBJ1-2	few	CAWIDRGRGGYTF
NA	TRBV30	TRBJ2-5	many	CAWSVSERETQYF
TRBD1	TRBV18	TRBJ2-5	many	CASSPRTGGQETQYF